Listed here are 27 T cell receptor beta chains from one sample, sequenced in a study of graft-versus-host responses after intestinal transplantation. What these receptors recognize is not known. Only in-frame clones appear in the TCRdb table, and some are missing; sequencing was by immunoSEQ multiplex PCR. The sample comprises some 130,000 clones, 80% to 95% of which are singletons, and around 0.12% rests with the top ten. The input for sequencing was unstimulated CD4+ T cells sorted from spleen or lymph node cells, taken before intestinal transplant. The receptors were sampled from a human donor who received an intestinal transplant.

This clone was counted a few times. The CDR3 nucleotides are TGTGCCAGCAGTCTAGGGGGGAAAACTTACAATGAGCAGTTCTTC. It yields the protein CASSLGGKTYNEQFF. V gene TRBV7-9 combines with J gene TRBJ2-1; the D call may be TRBD1 or TRBD2 (6 bases each). V lost 6 bases, J lost 4 bases, and 16 bases lay in between. CDR1 and CDR2 from the germline V gene are SEHNR and FQNEAQ (reference sequence). This CDR3 spans 15 amino acids.

The gene calls are TRBV2 and TRBJ1-5, with 8 bases identical to TRBD1. Germline V lookup: CDR1 SNHLY, CDR2 FYNNEI. Losses at the gene ends were 11 bases for V and 0 bases for J; bases not matched to a gene: 3. CDR3 length: 13 amino acids. The CDR3 loop is CAGGQDSNQPQHF. In DNA, the CDR3 is TGTGCCGGGGGACAGGATAGCAATCAGCCCCAGCATTTT.

This rearrangement joins TRBV27 to TRBJ2-3; possibly TRBD1 or TRBD2 for D (7 bases each). This CDR3 is built from 15 residues. The germline gives CDR1 MNHEY, CDR2 SMNVEV (reference sequence). V was pared by 1 base and J by 3 bases, with 11 bases between. CDR3 sequence (DNA): TGTGCCAGCAGTTTATGGCAGGGGGGGACAGATACGCAGTATTTT. This codes for CASSLWQGGTDTQYF.

The chain recombines TRBV7-2 with TRBJ1-2; 9 nucleotides agree with TRBD1. Germline CDR1 is SGHTA and CDR2 is FQGNSA. Losses at the gene ends were 5 bases for V and 1 base for J; bases not matched to a gene: 5. The CDR3 is 15 amino acids. DNA for the CDR3: TGTGCCAGCAGCCCGGGACAGGGACATAACTATGGCTACACCTTC. Translation gives CASSPGQGHNYGYTF.

This clone was counted only a few times. CDR3 sequence: CASSRGQDSGNTIYF. Written as DNA, the CDR3 is TGTGCCAGCTCGCGGGGACAGGACTCTGGAAACACCATATATTTT. J is TRBJ1-3 and V is TRBV18, with 8 bases that match TRBD1. With V trimmed by 6 bases and J by 0 bases, 4 bases remained unmatched. The germline CDR1 and CDR2 sequences are KGHSH and LQKENI. This CDR3 comprises 15 residues. Together with reference TRBV18 and TRBJ1-3, the CDR3 gives the full variable domain: NAGVMQNPRHLVRRRGQEARLRCSPMKGHSHVYWYRQLPEEGLKFMVYLQKENIIDESGMPKERFSAEFPKEGPSILRIQQVVRGDSAAYFCASSRGQDSGNTIYFGEGSWLTVV.

The chain has TRBV27 and TRBJ2-1; the D gene could be TRBD1 or TRBD2 (5 bases each). The ends were cut back, 4 bases at V and 7 bases at J, with 17 bases in the middle. CDR3 length: 15 residues. The V gene's germline CDR1 is MNHEY and CDR2 SMNVEV (reference sequence). CDR3 region: CASSSFGTGVNEQFF. The CDR3 coding sequence is TGTGCCAGCAGTTCCTTCGGGACGGGTGTAAATGAGCAGTTCTTC.

This clone has just one count. The V call is TRBV7-8, the J call TRBJ2-7; D is perhaps TRBD2 (5 bases). Germline-derived CDR1 and CDR2 are SGHVS and FQNEAQ. V was trimmed by 5 bases and J by 4 bases, leaving 15 bases between them. The CDR3 is 14 amino acids. The DNA for the CDR3 is TGTGCCAGCAGCAATCAGCGGACCCGATACGAGCAGTACTTC. Encoded protein: CASSNQRTRYEQYF.

Here the CDR3 DNA reads TGTGCCAGCAGCTTGGGGCGGGGGACAGGCTATGGCTACACCTTC. The encoded protein is CASSLGRGTGYGYTF. V is TRBV5-4 and J is TRBJ1-2; 8 bases map to TRBD1. The CDR3 runs to 15 residues. The J segment lost 4 bases and the V segment lost 0 bases, leaving 5 bases of the junction unmatched. Germline V gene lookup returns CDR1 SGHNT and CDR2 YYREEE (reference sequence).

This chain uses TRBV7-6 with TRBJ2-6; TRBD1 aligns across 9 bases. Unmatched junction bases numbered 3, after V lost 6 bases and J lost 0 bases. Per germline, CDR1 SGHVS and CDR2 FNYEAQ. The CDR3 is made up of 16 amino acids. The CDR3 protein is CASSTGGSSGANVLTF. For the CDR3, the DNA is TGTGCCAGCAGTACAGGGGGCAGCTCTGGGGCCAACGTCCTGACTTTC.

The V and J genes are TRBV7-9 and TRBJ2-1; tentatively, D is TRBD1 (6 bases). Trimming cost V 3 bases and J 5 bases, with 17 bases left between them. Germline V lookup: CDR1 SEHNR, CDR2 FQNEAQ (reference sequence). This CDR3 has 16 amino acids. The CDR3 DNA is TGTGCCAGCAGCTTTTTGGGCTGGGACATGAACAATGAGCAGTTCTTC. Translation gives CASSFLGWDMNNEQFF.

The genes are TRBV18 and TRBJ1-4; 7 nucleotides align to TRBD1. The CDR3 spans 17 residues. Looked up from germline, CDR1 is KGHSH and CDR2 is LQKENI. With V trimmed by 3 bases and J by 0 bases, 7 bases remained unmatched. DNA of the CDR3: TGTGCCAGCTCACCTAGTCGGACAGGCACAACTAATGAAAAACTGTTTTTT. It specifies CASSPSRTGTTNEKLFF.

On this clone itself: Other DNA sequences in the same sample also yield this CDR3. J is TRBJ2-3 and V is TRBV30; D gene ambiguous. Between the trimmed V and J ends, which lost 0 bases and 4 bases, there was a span of 5 bases. The CDR3 has 12 residues. Germline CDR1 and CDR2: GTSNPN and SVGIG (reference sequence). CDR3: CAWSVLADTQYF. Written as DNA, the CDR3 is TGTGCCTGGAGTGTATTGGCAGATACGCAGTATTTT.

V gene TRBV19 combines with J gene TRBJ2-5, with 7 bases matching TRBD2. The J segment lost 3 bases and the V segment lost 5 bases, leaving 3 bases of the junction unmatched. The CDR3 runs to 13 residues. From germline, CDR1 is LNHDA and CDR2 SQIVND (reference sequence). CDR3 region: CASSPGLKETQYF. CDR3 DNA: TGTGCCAGTAGTCCGGGACTAAAAGAGACCCAGTACTTC.

This rearrangement joins TRBV28 to TRBJ1-5; a weak D match, TRBD1 (5 bases). Germline-derived CDR1 and CDR2 are MDHEN and SYDVKM. The V and J ends lost 4 bases and 6 bases respectively, with 10 bases between them. The CDR3 loop spans 13 amino acids. In DNA form, the CDR3 reads TGTGCCAGCAGTTGGGGGAGTAGTCAGCCCCAGCATTTT. It yields the protein CASSWGSSQPQHF.

V usage is TRBV5-1 and J usage is TRBJ2-7; D gene unclear. V lost 0 bases, J lost 1 base, and 11 bases lay in between. Germline V CDR1 and CDR2: SGHRS, YFSETQ. The CDR3 is made up of 15 amino acids. Here the CDR3 DNA reads TGCGCCAGCAGCTTGGGAGGATCCAGTTCCTACGAGCAGTACTTC. Translation: CASSLGGSSSYEQYF.

This chain uses TRBV28 with TRBJ2-5, with 9 nucleotides matching TRBD2. V was clipped by 5 bases and J by 5 bases; unmatched bases: 9. The CDR3 is 15 amino acids. Germline lookup yields CDR1 MDHEN and CDR2 SYDVKM. The CDR3: CASSLILAGYETQYF. CDR3 in DNA: TGTGCCAGCAGTCTTATCCTAGCGGGATACGAGACCCAGTACTTC.

CDR3 sequence reads: CASRRRSSGNTIYF. The DNA of the CDR3 is TGTGCCAGTAGGCGAAGGAGTTCAGGAAACACCATATATTTT. This sequence joins TRBV19 and TRBJ1-3; the D is unclear. The CDR3 consists of 14 residues. The germline V gene has CDR1 LNHDA and CDR2 SQIVND (reference sequence). Trimming removed 6 bases at V and 4 bases at J, with 13 bases between. Drawing the rest from reference TRBV19 and TRBJ1-3, the complete variable domain is DGGITQSPKYLFRKEGQNVTLSCEQNLNHDAMYWYRQDPGQGLRLIYYSQIVNDFQKGDIAEGYSVSREKKESFPLTVTSAQKNPTAFYLCASRRRSSGNTIYFGEGSWLTVV.

V usage is TRBV6-5 and J usage is TRBJ2-3, with D uncertain. Trimming removed 4 bases at V and 6 bases at J, with 5 bases between. CDR3 length: 11 amino acids. Germline CDR1 is MNHEY and CDR2 is SVGAGI. CDR3 coding DNA: TGTGCCAGCAGTTGGTTGGATACGCAGTATTTT. Protein: CASSWLDTQYF.

The chain employs TRBV29-1 and TRBJ1-3; D gene unclear. CDR1 and CDR2 (germline): SQVTM, ANQGSEA. The CDR3 covers 13 residues. V lost 2 bases to trimming and J lost 0 bases, with 5 bases between them. The CDR3 is CSVERDSGNTIYF. The DNA for the CDR3 is TGCAGCGTTGAAAGGGACTCTGGAAACACCATATATTTT.

This rearrangement joins TRBV28 to TRBJ1-5; D remains unclear. Germline CDR1 is MDHEN and CDR2 is SYDVKM. The ends were cut back, 4 bases at V and 6 bases at J, with 7 bases in the middle. CDR3 length: 12 amino acids. The CDR3 is CASSSRIQPQHF. For the CDR3, the DNA is TGTGCCAGCAGTTCCCGAATTCAGCCCCAGCATTTT.

This rearrangement joins TRBV6-1 to TRBJ1-5; tentative D call: TRBD1 (5 bases). This CDR3 has 14 amino acids. V lost 3 bases and J 3 bases, leaving 9 bases between the germline ends. Germline assignment: CDR1 MNHNS and CDR2 SASEGT. In DNA form, the CDR3 reads TGTGCCAGCAGTGATAGACAGTACAATCAGCCCCAGCATTTT. This gives the protein CASSDRQYNQPQHF.

The chain couples TRBV4-2 to TRBJ2-7; TRBD1 is a possible D gene (6 bases). V was clipped by 2 bases and J by 2 bases, with 13 bases between them. The CDR3 spans 15 residues. Germline lookup yields CDR1 LGHNA and CDR2 YNFKEQ. The CDR3 loop is CASSQIQGAAYEQYF. As DNA, the CDR3 is TGTGCCAGCAGCCAAATACAGGGTGCAGCCTACGAGCAGTACTTC.

The chain carries TRBV4-1 and TRBJ1-1; D possibly corresponds to TRBD1 (6 bases). CDR3 length: 15 residues. Trimming removed 3 bases from V and 7 bases from J, with 18 bases in between. The germline V gene has CDR1 MGHRA and CDR2 YSYEKL. The CDR3 reads CASSQGAPWPDEAFF. As DNA, the CDR3 is TGCGCCAGCAGCCAGGGGGCCCCCTGGCCTGATGAAGCTTTCTTT.

V gene TRBV7-8 combines with J gene TRBJ1-2; tentatively, D is TRBD1 (6 bases). CDR3 length: 13 amino acids. CDR1 SGHVS and CDR2 FQNEAQ come from the germline V gene. Trimming shortened V by 5 bases and J by 4 bases, and 11 bases separated the two germline ends. CDR3 DNA sequence: TGTGCCAGCAGCACGACAGGCGGCTATGGCTACACCTTC. Its protein product is CASSTTGGYGYTF.

The V gene is TRBV10-1, the J gene TRBJ2-3, with D unclear. V was cut by 2 bases and J by 8 bases, with 17 bases left in between. Germline assignment: CDR1 WNHNN and CDR2 SYGVQD (reference sequence). CDR3 length: 15 amino acids. Written as DNA, the CDR3 is TGCGCCAGCAGTGAGCAGCATCCTGCTAGGAGTACGCAGTATTTT. It is translated as CASSEQHPARSTQYF.

V and J are TRBV6-1 and TRBJ1-3; D is uncertain. V shed 7 bases and J shed 0 bases, with 10 bases lying between them. The CDR3 is made up of 14 amino acids. CDR1 MNHNS and CDR2 SASEGT come from the germline V gene. The CDR3 protein is CASTLLSSGNTIYF. In DNA form, the CDR3 reads TGTGCCAGCACTCTTTTGAGCTCTGGAAACACCATATATTTT.

CDR3 DNA: TGTGCCATCAGTATCGGGACAGCTGCCTACACCTTC. This codes for CAISIGTAAYTF. V gene TRBV10-3 combines with J gene TRBJ1-2; 7 bases match TRBD1. V trimming: 5 bases; J trimming: 10 bases; junction bases outside the gene matches: 7. This CDR3 has 12 amino acids. The germline V gene has CDR1 ENHRY and CDR2 SYGVKD.